These T cell receptor beta chains were read from a single sample in a study of blood T cell repertoires in COVID-19. Clones were sequenced by immunoSEQ multiplex PCR, and TCRdb holds only the in-frame ones, with some missing. The sample contains about 200,000 clones, about nine tenths of which appear only once. The specimen sequenced was peripheral blood. The receptors stem from a man between 18 and 35 years old with active or convalescent COVID-19. The CDR3 runs from the conserved cysteine through the conserved F or W. D genes are given only for firm matches. Size is omitted from some rows. Given values are once, few, many or a class for expanded clones.

v_gene	d_gene	len	j_gene	abundance	CDR3nt	CDR3aa
TRBV28	-	14	TRBJ2-7	-	TGTGCCAGCAGTGCCAGCGACAGCGCCTACGAGCAGTACTTC	CASSASDSAYEQYF
TRBV19	-	13	TRBJ1-1	-	TGTGCCAGTAGTTTCCAGGGCTGGGCTGAAGCTTTCTTT	CASSFQGWAEAFF
TRBV10-3	-	12	TRBJ1-1	-	TGTGCCATCAGTGATAATTCAGGGGAGGCTTTCTTT	CAISDNSGEAFF
TRBV3-1/TRBV3-2	TRBD1	16	TRBJ1-4	-	TGTGCCAGCAGCTCCCACGGGACAGATAATAATGAAAAACTGTTTTTT	CASSSHGTDNNEKLFF
TRBV3-1/TRBV3-2	TRBD2	16	TRBJ2-3	-	TGTGCCAGCAGCCAAGGGACTAGCGGGGCCCCAGATACGCAGTATTTT	CASSQGTSGAPDTQYF
TRBV4-1	-	15	TRBJ2-5	-	TGCGCCAGCAGCCAAGTGGGGCTATCCTTAGAGACCCAGTACTTC	CASSQVGLSLETQYF
TRBV28	TRBD2	15	TRBJ2-7	few	TGTGCCAGCAGTAGTACCGGGACTAGTTATTTGGAGCAGTACTTC	CASSSTGTSYLEQYF
TRBV18	-	14	TRBJ1-1	-	TGTGCCAGCTCACCACCCGACAGTTTCACTGAAGCTTTCTTT	CASSPPDSFTEAFF
TRBV7-3	-	14	TRBJ1-6	-	TGTGCCAGCAGGGCCACGGCGGCGGGATCACCCCTCCACTTT	CASRATAAGSPLHF
TRBV12-5	-	20	TRBJ2-3	-	TGTGCTAGTGGTTTGGCCCTTTTCCCCCGGGTAGGGGGTCACACAGATACGCAGTATTTT	CASGLALFPRVGGHTDTQYF
TRBV25-1	-	13	TRBJ1-2	-	TGTGCCAGCAGGAGTGAAGCTAACTATGGCTACACCTTC	CASRSEANYGYTF
TRBV27	-	14	TRBJ1-5	-	TGTGCCAGCAGTTCCCGACAGAGCAATCAGCCCCAGCATTTT	CASSSRQSNQPQHF
TRBV4-3	-	16	TRBJ2-6	-	TGCGCCAGCAGCCAGAGTCGGGGGTCCGGGGCCAACGTCCTGACTTTC	CASSQSRGSGANVLTF
TRBV7-9	-	15	TRBJ2-3	-	TGTGCCAGCAGCTTAAGTCTAGCCCTCACAGATACGCAGTATTTT	CASSLSLALTDTQYF
TRBV25-1	TRBD2	16	TRBJ2-1	-	TGTGCCAGCAGTGATAGCGCGGGGGGGCTCTACAATGAGCAGTTCTTC	CASSDSAGGLYNEQFF
TRBV6-6	TRBD1	13	TRBJ2-5	once	TGTGCCAGCAGTCAACAGGGGCAAGAGACCCAGTACTTC	CASSQQGQETQYF
TRBV4-2	TRBD2	20	TRBJ2-7	-	TGTGCCAGCAGCCAAGCCCCCCTCGCGGGACTAGCGGGAGTGTCCTACGAGCAGTACTTC	CASSQAPLAGLAGVSYEQYF